Reported below is one T cell receptor beta chain. The data originate from a study of blood T cell repertoires in COVID-19. Authors' methods: Scientists estimated how many nucleated cells there were by amplifying reference gene primers. Libraries were prepared by immunoSEQ multiplex PCR; TCRdb keeps only in-frame clonotypes and omits some of them. That table gives V, J and clone size, and the DNA gave D and trimming. Seen here are over 90,000 clones, 70% to 90% observed once, and the top ten hold 1.5% to 2%. CDR1 and CDR2 (germline): SQVTM, ANQGSEA. The CDR3 totals 13 residues. V was cut by 4 bases and J by 2 bases, with 6 bases left in between.

This chain links TRBV29-1 with TRBJ2-6, with D uncertain. Sequenced material: peripheral blood. The receptor comes from an elderly man with acute or convalescent COVID-19. The CDR3 DNA is TGCAGCGTTGTAGTTACTGGGGCCAACGTCCTGACTTTC. Protein product: CSVVVTGANVLTF.